A single sample is the source of the 27 T cell receptor beta chains below, sequenced in a study of T cell responses to AZD1222 COVID-19 vaccine. Clones were read by immunoSEQ multiplex PCR, and TCRdb kept only the in-frame ones, dropping some. This sample carries 80,000 to 130,000 clones, 85% to 90% of them seen once, and the ten largest clones take approximately 15%. The sequencing used peripheral blood, collected on day 0 of AZD1222 vaccination. The source is an adult in good health.

The chain employs TRBV5-4 and TRBJ2-5; 8 nucleotides line up with TRBD1. The CDR3 runs 15 residues. After removal of 0 bases from V and 2 bases from J, the junction contained 3 bases not matched to a gene. Germline-derived CDR1 and CDR2 are SGHNT and YYREEE (reference sequence). CDR3 region: CASSLEWTGQETQYF. CDR3 coding DNA: TGTGCCAGCAGCTTGGAATGGACAGGGCAAGAGACCCAGTACTTC.

This clone was counted once. The V and J genes are TRBV7-9 and TRBJ2-7, with TRBD1 identical over 7 bases. The CDR3 contains 13 residues. Germline CDR1 SEHNR, CDR2 FQNEAQ (reference sequence). The ends lost 4 bases at V and 1 base at J; junction bases unmatched: 1. The CDR3 region has the DNA TGTGCCAGCAGCTCGGGACAGTCCTACGAGCAGTACTTC. Translating gives CASSSGQSYEQYF.

The chain employs TRBV18 and TRBJ2-1, with a tentative D call TRBD2 (5 bases). Deletions cut 3 bases from V and 2 bases from J, with 11 bases between. The V gene's germline CDR1 is KGHSH and CDR2 LQKENI. The CDR3 loop spans 15 amino acids. The CDR3, as DNA: TGTGCCAGCTCACCCACTGGCGGGCCCTACAATGAGCAGTTCTTC. As protein: CASSPTGGPYNEQFF.

The CDR3 region is CASTQDWGSTDTQYF. In DNA, the CDR3 is TGTGCCAGCACCCAAGACTGGGGTAGCACAGATACGCAGTATTTT. V gene TRBV27 combines with J gene TRBJ2-3; D ambiguous. V was cut by 7 bases and J by 0 bases, with 14 bases left in between. Germline V gene sequence: CDR1 MNHEY, CDR2 SMNVEV (reference sequence). The CDR3 sequence is 15 residues long.

A few counts support this clone. J is TRBJ1-3 and V is TRBV28, with a possible D match to TRBD1 (6 bases). The germline CDR1 and CDR2 sequences are MDHEN and SYDVKM. V lost 6 bases and J lost 0, with 12 bases in between. This CDR3 contains 15 residues. The CDR3 here is CASRADRTSGNTIYF. The CDR3 DNA follows: TGTGCCAGCAGAGCCGACAGGACCTCTGGAAACACCATATATTTT.

This chain links TRBV12-3 or TRBV12-4 with TRBJ1-1; D unresolved. CDR3 size: 11 residues. V was shortened by 7 bases and J by 5 bases, with 8 bases between the two germline ends. CDR3 sequence reads: CASTPSTEAFF. CDR3 in DNA: TGTGCCAGCACCCCGTCTACTGAAGCTTTCTTT.

V and J are TRBV2 and TRBJ1-3, with D maybe TRBD1 (5 bases). V was clipped by 6 bases and J by 4 bases, with 13 bases between them. This CDR3 has 14 residues. CDR1 and CDR2 from the germline V gene are SNHLY and FYNNEI. The CDR3 region has the DNA TGTGCCAGCAGGGGGGACGGTTCCGGAAACACCATATATTTT. Translation: CASRGDGSGNTIYF.

This clone was detected only once. CDR3 sequence: CASSSRWSGYTF. CDR3 coding DNA: TGTGCCAGCAGTTCCCGGTGGAGTGGCTACACCTTC. The gene calls are TRBV13 and TRBJ1-2; unclear D gene. Germline CDR1 is PRHDT and CDR2 is FYEKMQ (reference sequence). Trimming stripped 6 bases from V and 7 bases from J, with 12 bases between. The CDR3 is made up of 12 amino acids.

The chain employs TRBV10-2 and TRBJ1-6, with a weak D call TRBD1 (5 bases). Germline values: CDR1 WSHSY, CDR2 SAAADI. V was trimmed by 10 bases and J by 0 bases, leaving 16 bases between them. This CDR3 comprises 16 residues. CDR3 sequence: CATAGTVSSYNSPLHF. The CDR3 DNA reads TGCGCCACCGCCGGGACGGTGAGCTCCTATAATTCACCCCTCCACTTT.

This clone was detected only once. The chain recombines TRBV11-3 with TRBJ2-1; D is undetermined. Trimming cost V 5 bases and J 3 bases, with 11 bases left between them. In germline, CDR1 is SGHNT, CDR2 YENEEA. This CDR3 is 14 amino acids long. The CDR3 DNA reads TGTGCCAGCAGCGTAACGGCAGGCTACAATGAGCAGTTCTTC. Its translation is CASSVTAGYNEQFF.

The chain recombines TRBV9 with TRBJ1-1, with a weak D call TRBD1 (6 bases). The germline gives CDR1 SGDLS, CDR2 YYNGEE. The CDR3 consists of 16 residues. Between the trimmed V and J ends, which lost 3 bases and 2 bases, there was a span of 17 bases. The CDR3 here is CASSGVTGTPNTEAFF. CDR3 sequence (DNA): TGTGCCAGCAGCGGAGTAACCGGGACACCAAACACTGAAGCTTTCTTT.

This chain links TRBV4-1 with TRBJ2-7; D is tentatively TRBD1 or TRBD2 (5 bases each). Trimming left V 2 bases short and J 4 bases short, with 21 bases between. This CDR3 has 17 amino acids. CDR1 and CDR2 (germline): MGHRA, YSYEKL. DNA of the CDR3: TGCGCCAGCAGCCAAAACCCGAGCGGCAGGGTGGGATACGAGCAGTACTTC. This sequence encodes CASSQNPSGRVGYEQYF.

The J gene is TRBJ1-2, the V gene TRBV6-5; D is uncertain. Trimming shortened V by 7 bases and J by 2 bases, and 8 bases separated the two germline ends. This CDR3 spans 12 amino acids. Germline lookup yields CDR1 MNHEY and CDR2 SVGAGI. In DNA, the CDR3 is TGTGCCAGCAAGTGGCAGAACTATGGCTACACCTTC. This encodes CASKWQNYGYTF.

The chain links TRBV4-1 to TRBJ2-3; D uncertain. The germline V gene has CDR1 MGHRA and CDR2 YSYEKL. The V end was cut by 4 bases, the J end by 4 bases, with 12 bases between. CDR3 length: 14 amino acids. Here the CDR3 DNA reads TGCGCCAGCAGCCTTTTGGAAGGATCAGATACGCAGTATTTT. Protein product: CASSLLEGSDTQYF.

This chain connects TRBV3-1 (or the pseudogene TRBV3-2) to TRBJ2-5; 10 bases map to TRBD2. J lost 4 bases, V lost 0 bases, and 2 bases had no gene match. Germline assignment: CDR1 LGHDT and CDR2 YNNKEL (reference sequence). The CDR3 totals 15 residues. The CDR3 region has the DNA TGTGCCAGCAGCCAAGAACTAGCGGGGAGAGAGACCCAGTACTTC. It encodes CASSQELAGRETQYF.

The chain recombines TRBV6-5 with TRBJ1-5; TRBD1 matches at 8 bases. Germline values: CDR1 MNHEY, CDR2 SVGAGI. This CDR3 contains 14 residues. Trimming removed 6 bases from V and 9 bases from J; junction bases left unmatched: 10. The CDR3 sequence: CASSQDRGLSPQHF. CDR3 DNA sequence: TGTGCCAGCAGCCAAGACAGGGGATTATCGCCCCAGCATTTT.

The chain links TRBV5-8 to TRBJ2-3, with TRBD2 matching 11 bases. V dropped 3 bases and J dropped 5; count of bases not matched to a gene: 8. The CDR3 totals 16 residues. From germline, CDR1 is SGHTS and CDR2 YDEGEE. The CDR3 region has the DNA TGTGCCAGCAGCTCGGAGACTAGCGGGGTGCTAGATACGCAGTATTTT. This translates into CASSSETSGVLDTQYF.

The chain couples TRBV5-1 to TRBJ1-6; no reliable D call. Germline V CDR1 and CDR2: SGHRS, YFSETQ. This CDR3 spans 12 amino acids. Trimming pared 6 bases from V and 14 bases from J, leaving 15 bases between. CDR3 DNA sequence: TGCGCCAGCAACTGGGGTGGGGAATCCCTCCACTTT. This gives the protein CASNWGGESLHF. The entire variable domain, with the rest obtained from reference TRBV5-1 and TRBJ1-6, is as follows: KAGVTQTPRYLIKTRGQQVTLSCSPISGHRSVSWYQQTPGQGLQFLFEYFSETQRNKGNFPGRFSGRQFSNSRSEMNVSTLELGDSALYLCASNWGGESLHFGNGTRLTVT.

V gene TRBV11-3 combines with J gene TRBJ1-4; no definite D call. This CDR3 has 16 amino acids. CDR1 SGHNT and CDR2 YENEEA come from the germline V gene. V was shortened by 0 bases and J by 5 bases, with 13 bases between the two germline ends. The CDR3 DNA sequence: TGTGCCAGCAGCTTAGAATCGTCGGAATACAATGAAAAACTGTTTTTT. Protein product: CASSLESSEYNEKLFF.

CDR3 residues: CASSDQGYEQYF. The CDR3 DNA is TGTGCCAGCAGCGACCAGGGGTACGAGCAGTACTTC. This chain joins TRBV3-1 (or the pseudogene TRBV3-2) and TRBJ2-7, with a tentative D call TRBD1 (6 bases). Germline V gene lookup returns CDR1 LGHDT and CDR2 YNNKEL (reference sequence). This CDR3 has 12 amino acids. Trimming removed 5 bases at V and 4 bases at J, with 9 bases between.

The chain links TRBV19 to TRBJ2-1; maybe TRBD2 (6 bases). The length of the CDR3 is 14 residues. With 8 bases removed from V and 2 bases from J, the gap between germline ends came to 13 bases. Germline assignment: CDR1 LNHDA and CDR2 SQIVND (reference sequence). CDR3 region: CASVGGVTYNEQFF. CDR3 nucleotides: TGTGCCAGTGTAGGCGGGGTTACCTACAATGAGCAGTTCTTC.

The CDR3 reads CASSVPWNEQFF. In nucleotides, the CDR3 is TGTGCCAGCAGTGTCCCATGGAATGAGCAGTTCTTC. V is TRBV7-2 and J is TRBJ2-1; D not resolved. V lost 6 bases, J lost 7 bases, and 10 bases lay in between. This CDR3 has 12 residues. Germline V gives CDR1 SGHTA, CDR2 FQGNSA.

V usage is TRBV3-1 (or the pseudogene TRBV3-2) and J usage is TRBJ1-1; D may be TRBD1 (5 bases). Trimming took off 4 bases at V and 5 bases at J, with 17 bases between the two ends. Germline-derived CDR1 and CDR2 are LGHDT and YNNKEL (reference sequence). The CDR3 consists of 15 residues. The CDR3 loop reads CASSPITGRGTEAFF. In nucleotides, the CDR3 is TGTGCCAGCAGCCCCATAACGGGACGAGGGACTGAAGCTTTCTTT.

The rearrangement uses TRBV28 and TRBJ2-7; no reliable D call. The CDR3 loop spans 14 amino acids. CDR1 and CDR2 (germline): MDHEN, SYDVKM. V was pared by 1 base and J by 5 bases, with 12 bases between. CDR3 protein: CASSLSPLIHEQYF. The CDR3 bases are TGTGCCAGCAGTTTATCCCCCTTAATTCACGAGCAGTACTTC.

Remarks on this clone: The sample holds other DNA sequences that translate to the same CDR3. This rearrangement joins TRBV5-1 to TRBJ2-7, with D possibly being TRBD1 (6 bases). Trimming left V 3 bases short and J 3 bases short, with 7 bases between. CDR1 is SGHRS and CDR2 is YFSETQ in the germline V gene. The CDR3 loop spans 12 amino acids. The CDR3 is CASSSQGYEQYF. CDR3 coding DNA: TGCGCCAGCAGCTCACAGGGCTACGAGCAGTACTTC.

V and J are TRBV6-5 and TRBJ1-2, with D unclear. Deletions cut 6 bases from V and 4 bases from J, with 15 bases between. Germline V CDR1 and CDR2: MNHEY, SVGAGI. The CDR3 contains 14 residues. The CDR3: CASSQQTGSYGYTF. CDR3 in DNA: TGTGCCAGCAGCCAACAGACGGGGTCCTATGGCTACACCTTC.

The rearrangement links TRBV7-8 to TRBJ1-2; D is perhaps TRBD1 (6 bases). The length of the CDR3 is 16 residues. Germline CDR1 reads SGHVS; CDR2 reads FQNEAQ. V shed 5 bases and J shed 3 bases, with 19 bases lying between them. The CDR3 DNA is TGTGCCAGCAGCCCCGGGGGGGGCTCCGGGGACTATGGCTACACCTTC. It encodes CASSPGGGSGDYGYTF.